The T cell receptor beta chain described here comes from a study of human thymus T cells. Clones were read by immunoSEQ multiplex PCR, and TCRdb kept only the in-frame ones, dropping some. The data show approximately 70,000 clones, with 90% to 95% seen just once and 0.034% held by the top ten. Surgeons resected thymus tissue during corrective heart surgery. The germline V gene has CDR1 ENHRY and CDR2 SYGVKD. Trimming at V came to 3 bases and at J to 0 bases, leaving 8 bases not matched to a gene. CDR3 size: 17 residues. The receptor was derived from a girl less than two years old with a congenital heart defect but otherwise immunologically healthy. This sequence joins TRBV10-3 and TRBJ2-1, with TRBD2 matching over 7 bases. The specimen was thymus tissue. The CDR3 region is CAISDRAASGSYNEQFF. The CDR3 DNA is TGTGCCATCAGTGACAGGGCGGCTAGCGGCTCCTACAATGAGCAGTTCTTC.